This is a list of T cell receptor beta chains from one sample in a study of cytomegalovirus exposure and HLA in healthy donors. Data came from immunoSEQ multiplex PCR; TCRdb stores just in-frame clones and leaves some out. The table shows some 200,000 clones, with 60% to 85% occurring only once. Sequenced material: PBMCs. The receptors shown here come from a man in his forties in good health and CMV-seronegative. CDR3s include the opening cysteine and the closing phenylalanine or tryptophan. The order of the fields is D gene, clone size, V gene, J gene, CDR3 DNA, CDR3 protein. The D gene is left open where the match is weak. Clone size appears in some rows only: once, few, many, or a class for an expanded clone.

>TRBD2|few|TRBV27|TRBJ2-5
TGTGCCAGCAGAAATAGCGGGGGGCATTGGCCTGAGACCCAGTACTTC
CASRNSGGHWPETQYF
>TRBD1|NA|TRBV2|TRBJ1-5
TGTGCCAGCGGGCGACAGGGCGGTAATCAGCCCCAGCATTTT
CASGRQGGNQPQHF
>NA|few|TRBV9|TRBJ1-1
TGTGCCAGCAGCGTTGGAGGAACGGGGACTGAAGCTTTCTTT
CASSVGGTGTEAFF
>NA|NA|TRBV6-5|TRBJ1-1
TGTGCCAGCAGGGACAGCACGAACACTGAAGCTTTCTTT
CASRDSTNTEAFF
>TRBD1|NA|TRBV9|TRBJ2-1
TGTGCCAGCAGCGCTTCCGGGACAGGGCGGCATGAGCAGTTCTTC
CASSASGTGRHEQFF
>TRBD1|NA|TRBV7-2|TRBJ2-3
TGTGCCAGCAGCTCCGCCGGGACAGGGGGCGCAGATACGCAGTATTTT
CASSSAGTGGADTQYF
>NA|NA|TRBV25-1|TRBJ2-1
TGTGCCAGCACCGGTTACAATGAGCAGTTCTTC
CASTGYNEQFF
>TRBD2|few|TRBV6-4|TRBJ2-1
TGTGCCAGCAGTGCGACATTAGCGGGGGCCTACAATGAGCAGTTCTTC
CASSATLAGAYNEQFF
>NA|NA|TRBV28|TRBJ2-7
TGTGCCAGCAGTTTAGATTTAGGGGACTACGAGCAGTACTTC
CASSLDLGDYEQYF
>TRBD1|NA|TRBV7-8|TRBJ2-5
TGTGCCAGCAGCCCCGGGACAGGGCAAGAGACCCAGTACTTC
CASSPGTGQETQYF
>NA|NA|TRBV6-6|TRBJ2-3
TGTGCCAGCAGTTTTCCGGGGGGCACAGATACGCAGTATTTT
CASSFPGGTDTQYF
>TRBD1|NA|TRBV7-6|TRBJ2-1
TGTGCCAGCAGCTTAGCGGCTTGGACAGGGGGCCCTGACAATGAGCAGTTCTTC
CASSLAAWTGGPDNEQFF
>TRBD1|NA|TRBV2|TRBJ2-7
TGTGCCAGCACGACAGGGACCCTAAAGGAGCAGTACTTC
CASTTGTLKEQYF
>TRBD1|NA|TRBV7-3|TRBJ1-1
TGTGCCAGCAGCTTGGACAGGGTGGGTACTGAAGCTTTCTTT
CASSLDRVGTEAFF
>NA|NA|TRBV7-6|TRBJ2-7
TGTGCCAGCAGACCCGGGATTGACTCCTACGAGCAGTACTTC
CASRPGIDSYEQYF
>TRBD1|NA|TRBV5-1|TRBJ2-1
TGCGCCAGCAGCTCGGGACAGGGGACCTACAATGAGCAGTTCTTC
CASSSGQGTYNEQFF
>TRBD1|NA|TRBV5-1|TRBJ2-1
TGCGCCAGCAGCAACCTAGGACAGGCTGAGGAGCAGTTCTTC
CASSNLGQAEEQFF
>NA|NA|TRBV5-8|TRBJ1-1
TGTGCCAGCAGCGGATATTCAGGGAAAAAGACTGAAGCTTTCTTT
CASSGYSGKKTEAFF
>NA|once|TRBV6-5|TRBJ2-7
TGTGCCAGCAGCCCCGGGATCTCCTACGAGCAGTACTTC
CASSPGISYEQYF
>NA|NA|TRBV19|TRBJ1-1
TGTGCCAGTAGTACTAGGTTTCGTGAAGCTTTCTTT
CASSTRFREAFF
>NA|NA|TRBV7-9|TRBJ1-4
TGTGCCAGCAGCCCCACGACAGATTTATATTCCGGAAAACTGTTTTTT
CASSPTTDLYSGKLFF
>NA|NA|TRBV5-1|TRBJ2-7
TGCGCCAGCAGCACGAACAGGCCTCAGGGGCAGTACTTC
CASSTNRPQGQYF
>NA|NA|TRBV2|TRBJ2-1
TGTGCCAGCACCCCGGACAGCAGCTCCTACAATGAGCAGTTCTTC
CASTPDSSSYNEQFF
>TRBD1|NA|TRBV7-2|TRBJ1-2
TGTGCCAGCAGCCCCTGGACAGGAGCTAACTATGGCTACACCTTC
CASSPWTGANYGYTF
>NA|NA|TRBV6-6|TRBJ2-7
TGTGCCAGCAGTTACAGTGGGCAGGGCAGCTCCTACGAGCAGTACTTC
CASSYSGQGSSYEQYF
>NA|NA|TRBV27|TRBJ2-7
TGTGCCAGCAGTTTAAGTAGGGGCGACTACGAGCAGTACTTC
CASSLSRGDYEQYF
>TRBD2|NA|TRBV11-3|TRBJ2-7
TGTGCCAGCAGCCCGGGACTAGCGGACAACTACGAGCAGTACTTC
CASSPGLADNYEQYF
>TRBD1|NA|TRBV28|TRBJ1-2
TGTGCCAGCAGTCAAGGACAGGGTAGCTATGGCTACACCTTC
CASSQGQGSYGYTF
>TRBD2|NA|TRBV4-1|TRBJ2-7
TGCGCCAGCAGCCAAGATCACCTAGCGGGAGCGTACGAGCAGTACTTC
CASSQDHLAGAYEQYF
>TRBD2|NA|TRBV30|TRBJ2-3
TGTGCCTGGGGGGGGACTAGCGGGAGTGCGGATACGCAGTATTTT
CAWGGTSGSADTQYF
>NA|NA|TRBV7-3|TRBJ2-5
TGTGCCAGCAGCTTATCGGCGGGGCAGGAGACCCAGTACTTC
CASSLSAGQETQYF
>NA|NA|TRBV5-1|TRBJ2-1
TGCGCCAGCAGCTTTTCGGGGTCCTCCAATGAGCAGTTCTTC
CASSFSGSSNEQFF
>NA|NA|TRBV11-2|TRBJ1-5
TGTGCCAGCAGCCCCGGGGGTCCAGCCCAGCATTTT
CASSPGGPAQHF
>NA|NA|TRBV7-9|TRBJ1-2
TGTGCCAGCAGCCTGATTAACACAGGGTATGGCTACACCTTC
CASSLINTGYGYTF
>TRBD1|once|TRBV6-5|TRBJ2-7
TGTGCCAGTCAGGACAGGTTAACCTACGAGCAGTACTTC
CASQDRLTYEQYF
>TRBD1|NA|TRBV15|TRBJ1-2
TGTGCCACCAGCAGAGGAGGACAGGGGAGAAACTATGGCTACACCTTC
CATSRGGQGRNYGYTF
>TRBD1|once|TRBV19|TRBJ1-5
TGTGCCAGTAGAGACGGACAGGGGGTCAATCAGCCCCAGCATTTT
CASRDGQGVNQPQHF
>TRBD1|NA|TRBV6-4|TRBJ1-5
TGTGCCAGCAGTGACTCGATGGGGACAGGCTTCAATCAGCCCCAGCATTTT
CASSDSMGTGFNQPQHF
>NA|NA|TRBV2|TRBJ1-6
TGTGCCAGCAGTGTGCAGGGCAATTCACCCCTCCACTTT
CASSVQGNSPLHF
>NA|NA|TRBV7-9|TRBJ1-6
TGTGCCACCAGAACCACGGGATCCTATAATTCACCCCTCCACTTT
CATRTTGSYNSPLHF